Below are 19 T cell receptor beta chains sequenced from a single sample in a study of cytomegalovirus exposure and HLA in healthy donors. PCR primers comprised 60 Vbeta and 13 Jbeta primers. Here immunoSEQ multiplex PCR was the method, and the copy in TCRdb shows in-frame clones only, minus some. This sample yields about 200,000 clones, of which around 77% are seen a single time; 2.9% belongs to the top ten. The specimen sequenced was PBMCs. The receptors were gathered from a woman in her thirties in good health and CMV-seronegative.

In this sample, this clone turned up a few times. This sequence joins TRBV2 and TRBJ2-1, with D possibly being TRBD2 (6 bases). This CDR3 has 16 amino acids. Between the trimmed V and J ends, which lost 5 bases and 4 bases, there was a span of 18 bases. Germline CDR1 and CDR2: SNHLY and FYNNEI. CDR3 amino acids: CASSYLYRGKYNEQFF. Written as DNA, the CDR3 is TGTGCCAGCAGTTACCTTTACCGGGGGAAATACAATGAGCAGTTCTTC.

J is TRBJ2-5 and V is TRBV15, with 8 bases identical to TRBD1. In germline, CDR1 is LNHNV, CDR2 YYDKDF (reference sequence). The V gene end was trimmed by 5 bases and the J gene end by 11 bases; junction bases not matched to a gene: 10. The CDR3 loop spans 13 amino acids. CDR3 sequence reads: CATSRDRLGEQYF. The CDR3, as DNA: TGTGCCACCAGCCGGGACAGGCTTGGAGAGCAGTACTTC.

This chain joins TRBV28 and TRBJ2-7; 10 bases align to TRBD1. CDR3 length: 16 residues. Germline loops: CDR1 MDHEN, CDR2 SYDVKM. Trimming at V came to 6 bases and at J to 3 bases, leaving 11 bases not matched to a gene. This chain's CDR3 is CASRLLTGTGDYEQYF. The CDR3 nucleotides are TGTGCCAGCAGACTACTCACCGGGACAGGGGACTACGAGCAGTACTTC.

This clone has a handful of counts. The V gene is TRBV11-2, the J gene TRBJ1-4, with D hard to call. Deletions cut 2 bases from V and 6 bases from J, with 13 bases between. The germline CDR1 and CDR2 sequences are SGHAT and FQNNGV. The CDR3 runs 15 residues. CDR3 amino acids: CASSLSAGTYEKLFF. Here the CDR3 DNA reads TGTGCCAGCAGCTTATCGGCAGGCACATATGAAAAACTGTTTTTT.

This chain joins TRBV7-2 and TRBJ2-7; TRBD2 matches 8 bases. Germline V CDR1 and CDR2: SGHTA, FQGNSA. V trimming: 5 bases; J trimming: 0 bases; junction bases outside the gene matches: 12. The CDR3 length is 17 residues. The CDR3 DNA sequence: TGTGCCAGCAGCGTCTCGGGGGGGGCCATTCGCTCCTACGAGCAGTACTTC. This codes for CASSVSGGAIRSYEQYF.

Only a few counts were recorded for this clone. This sequence joins TRBV10-2 and TRBJ1-2, with 7 bases aligning to TRBD1. CDR3 size: 15 residues. Losses at the gene ends were 6 bases for V and 4 bases for J; bases not matched to a gene: 11. The germline V gene encodes CDR1 WSHSY and CDR2 SAAADI. CDR3 bases: TGCGCCAGCAGCGAAGTCCCCGGGACAGCCTATGGCTACACCTTC. It encodes CASSEVPGTAYGYTF.

The gene calls are TRBV9 and TRBJ2-1; 13 bases map to TRBD2. This CDR3 region has 17 residues. Germline CDR1 reads SGDLS; CDR2 reads YYNGEE. Losses at the gene ends were 4 bases for V and 2 bases for J; bases not matched to a gene: 6. CDR3 DNA sequence: TGTGCCAGCAGCAAGACTAGCGGGGGGACCACCTACAATGAGCAGTTCTTC. Translation: CASSKTSGGTTYNEQFF.

V is TRBV7-9 and J is TRBJ1-1; D call uncertain. The CDR3 totals 13 residues. Between the trimmed V and J ends, which lost 3 bases and 0 bases, there was a span of 5 bases. From germline, CDR1 is SEHNR and CDR2 FQNEAQ (reference sequence). The CDR3 DNA reads TGTGCCAGCAGCTTCGACTTGAACACTGAAGCTTTCTTT. Its translation is CASSFDLNTEAFF.

Written as DNA, the CDR3 is TGTGCCAGCAGCTTAGCAAGCTTTAATGAGCAGTTCTTC. As protein: CASSLASFNEQFF. This rearrangement joins TRBV7-8 to TRBJ2-1; no clear D. V was cut by 0 bases and J by 7 bases, with 7 bases left in between. The CDR3 is 13 residues long. Germline assignment: CDR1 SGHVS and CDR2 FQNEAQ.

The J gene is TRBJ1-4, the V gene TRBV6-6; possible D gene TRBD1, 5 bases. Germline V CDR1 and CDR2: MNHNY, SVGAGI (reference sequence). The CDR3 totals 15 residues. V lost 6 bases and J lost 2, with 13 bases in between. The CDR3 sequence is CASSHPGVTNEKLFF. The CDR3 DNA is TGTGCCAGCAGCCACCCGGGGGTCACTAATGAAAAACTGTTTTTT.

This chain uses TRBV5-1 with TRBJ1-5, with a weak D call TRBD1 (5 bases). The length of the CDR3 is 15 residues. Trimming pared 5 bases from V and 2 bases from J, leaving 14 bases between. Germline assignment: CDR1 SGHRS and CDR2 YFSETQ. CDR3 protein: CASRPTLQGNQPQHF. CDR3 nucleotides: TGCGCCAGCAGACCTACTCTACAGGGCAATCAGCCCCAGCATTTT.

The chain couples TRBV5-6 to TRBJ1-5, with 12 positions matching TRBD1. Germline V CDR1 and CDR2: SGHDT, YYEEEE. CDR3 length equals 15 residues. After removal of 4 bases from V and 7 bases from J, the junction contained 6 bases not matched to a gene. The CDR3 bases are TGTGCCAGCAGCCTGGGGACAGGGGGCTGGCAGCCCCAGCATTTT. Its protein is CASSLGTGGWQPQHF.

The V and J genes are TRBV2 and TRBJ2-5; 9 bases agree with TRBD2. Trimming removed 4 bases from V and 5 bases from J; junction bases left unmatched: 8. Germline CDR1 and CDR2: SNHLY and FYNNEI. The CDR3 totals 15 residues. CDR3 sequence: CASSGVAGGMETQYF. Here the CDR3 DNA reads TGTGCCAGCAGTGGGGTGGCGGGGGGGATGGAGACCCAGTACTTC.

J is TRBJ1-1 and V is TRBV6-5; possibly TRBD1 for D (6 bases). This CDR3 has 15 residues. The germline V gene has CDR1 MNHEY and CDR2 SVGAGI. With 4 bases removed from V and 8 bases from J, the gap between germline ends came to 20 bases. The DNA for the CDR3 is TGTGCCAGCAGTTCCCTAGCGGGCAGGGGCGGAGAAGCTTTCTTT. Translation: CASSSLAGRGGEAFF.

The V gene is TRBV6-5, the J gene TRBJ2-7; TRBD1 is a possible D gene (6 bases). V was pared by 2 bases and J by 4 bases, with 18 bases between. Germline-derived CDR1 and CDR2 are MNHEY and SVGAGI. The CDR3 consists of 16 residues. CDR3 region: CASSYQPMDRQYEQYF. CDR3 nucleotides: TGTGCCAGCAGTTACCAACCTATGGACAGACAGTACGAGCAGTACTTC.

The rearrangement joins TRBV5-6 to TRBJ1-2, with TRBD1 as a possible D gene (5 bases). CDR1 SGHDT and CDR2 YYEEEE come from the germline V gene. The V gene lost 0 bases and the J gene lost 8 bases, with 8 bases spanning the gap. This CDR3 is 12 amino acids long. The CDR3 DNA reads TGTGCCAGCAGCTTGGCAGGGCGCGGCTACACCTTC. This sequence encodes CASSLAGRGYTF.

The chain uses TRBV30 and TRBJ2-3; D is undetermined. The CDR3 consists of 14 residues. Trimming cost V 3 bases and J 3 bases, with 13 bases left between them. CDR1 and CDR2 from the germline V gene are GTSNPN and SVGIG (reference sequence). For the CDR3, the DNA is TGTGCCTGGAGCTTCGGTGGGCGAACAGATACGCAGTATTTT. Translation gives CAWSFGGRTDTQYF. Full variable domain (remainder filled in from reference TRBV30 and TRBJ2-3): SQTIHQWPATLVQPVGSPLSLECTVEGTSNPNLYWYRQAAGRGLQLLFYSVGIGQISSEVPQNLSASRPQDRQFILSSKKLLLSDSGFYLCAWSFGGRTDTQYFGPGTRLTVL.

V usage is TRBV19 and J usage is TRBJ1-2; tentative D call: TRBD1 (5 bases). Germline CDR1 is LNHDA and CDR2 is SQIVND (reference sequence). V was clipped by 7 bases and J by 4 bases, with 7 bases between them. This CDR3 contains 11 residues. The CDR3 DNA follows: TGTGCCAGTACGGGGGGCTATGGCTACACCTTC. Its protein is CASTGGYGYTF.

The chain uses TRBV5-1 and TRBJ1-2; the D is unclear. With 5 bases removed from V and 2 bases from J, the gap between germline ends came to 16 bases. CDR3 length: 15 residues. Germline V CDR1 and CDR2: SGHRS, YFSETQ. For the CDR3, the DNA is TGCGCCAGCAGTAACCGGGTCCCCACAAACTATGGCTACACCTTC. It translates to CASSNRVPTNYGYTF.